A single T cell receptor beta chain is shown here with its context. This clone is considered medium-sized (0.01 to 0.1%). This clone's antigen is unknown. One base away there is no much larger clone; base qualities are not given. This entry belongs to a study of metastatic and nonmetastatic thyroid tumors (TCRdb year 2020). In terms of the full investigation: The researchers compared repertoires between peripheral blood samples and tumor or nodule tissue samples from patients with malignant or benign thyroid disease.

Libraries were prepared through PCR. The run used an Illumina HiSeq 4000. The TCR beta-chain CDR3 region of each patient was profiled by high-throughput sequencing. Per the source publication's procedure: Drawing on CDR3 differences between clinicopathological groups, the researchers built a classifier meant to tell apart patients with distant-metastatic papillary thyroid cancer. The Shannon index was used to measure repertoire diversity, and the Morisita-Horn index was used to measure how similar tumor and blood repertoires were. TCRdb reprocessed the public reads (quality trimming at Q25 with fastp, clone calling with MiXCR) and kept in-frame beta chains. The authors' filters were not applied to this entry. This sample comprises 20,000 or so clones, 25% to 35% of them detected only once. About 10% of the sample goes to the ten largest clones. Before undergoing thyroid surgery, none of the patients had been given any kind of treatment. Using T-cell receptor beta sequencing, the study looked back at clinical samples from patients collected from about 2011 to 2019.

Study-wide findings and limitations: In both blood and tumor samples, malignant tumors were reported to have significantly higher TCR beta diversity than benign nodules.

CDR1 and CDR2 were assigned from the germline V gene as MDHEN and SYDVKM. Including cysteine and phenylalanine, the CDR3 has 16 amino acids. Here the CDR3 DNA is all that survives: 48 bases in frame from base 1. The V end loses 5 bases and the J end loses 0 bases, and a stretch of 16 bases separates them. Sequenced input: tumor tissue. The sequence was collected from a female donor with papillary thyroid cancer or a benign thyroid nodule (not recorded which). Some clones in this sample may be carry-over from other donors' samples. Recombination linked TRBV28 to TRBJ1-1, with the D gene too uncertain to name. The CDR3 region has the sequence CASSPGSSGMNTEAFF. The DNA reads TGTGCCAGCAGTCCCGGGTCCTCGGGGATGAACACTGAAGCTTTCTTT. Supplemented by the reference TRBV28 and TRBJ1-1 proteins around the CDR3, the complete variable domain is DVKVTQSSRYLVKRTGEKVFLECVQDMDHENMFWYRQDPGLGLRLIYFSYDVKMKEKGDIPEGYSVSREKKERFSLILESASTNQTSMYLCASSPGSSGMNTEAFFGQGTRLTVV.